A single sample is the source of the 25 T cell receptor beta chains below, sequenced in a study of molecular identifiers for immune sequencing clone quantification. MiXCR, applied by TCRdb to the PCR reads, yields one record per CDR3 protein. The sample includes approximately 320,000 distinct CDR3 sequences, about 23% seen only once; the top ten take about 0.7%. Source material: naive CD8+ T cells from blood, with Jurkat cell RNA spiked in. Regarding subset: FACS-sorted CD8+CD4-CCR7+CD45RA+ naive T cells. The receptors stem from a human donor in good health. Some libraries in this study had Jurkat cell RNA spiked in.

With regard to this clonotype: A read error may produce the germline difference seen at one junction end. This chain links TRBV7-9 with TRBJ1-1; D unresolved. The CDR3 spans 12 residues. The germline V gene has CDR1 SEHNR and CDR2 FQNEAQ (reference sequence). The CDR3 bases are TGTGCCAGCGGTGCGGGGAACGCTGAAGCTTTCTTT. Protein: CASGAGNAEAFF. Looking up the rest from reference TRBV7-9 and TRBJ1-1 gives the full variable domain: DTGVSQNPRHKITKRGQNVTFRCDPISEHNRLYWYRQTLGQGPEFLTYFQNEAQLEKSRLLSDRFSAERPKGSFSTLEIQRTEQGDSAMYLCASGAGNAEAFFGQGTRLTVV.

The sample holds a few counts of this clonotype. The J gene is TRBJ2-3, the V gene TRBV4-1, with D perhaps TRBD1 or TRBD2 (5 bases each). V lost 7 bases to trimming and J lost 0 bases, with 11 bases between them. Per germline, CDR1 MGHRA and CDR2 YSYEKL. The length of the CDR3 is 14 residues. CDR3 loop: CASTLGPSTDTQYF. CDR3 bases: TGCGCCAGCACCCTGGGACCTAGCACAGATACGCAGTATTTT.

This clonotype was counted only a few times. The chain is built from TRBV27 and TRBJ1-3; D uncertain. The V gene's germline CDR1 is MNHEY and CDR2 SMNVEV (reference sequence). The CDR3 is 15 amino acids. The ends were cut back, 6 bases at V and 0 bases at J, with 12 bases in the middle. The CDR3 region is CASSLDGLSGNTIYF. In nucleotides, the CDR3 is TGTGCCAGCAGCCTGGACGGGCTCTCTGGAAACACCATATATTTT.

This clonotype occurred many times. The V gene is TRBV7-9, the J gene TRBJ1-5; D call uncertain. Trimming pared 1 base from V and 2 bases from J, leaving 6 bases between. CDR1 SEHNR and CDR2 FQNEAQ come from the germline V gene (reference sequence). This CDR3 is built from 14 residues. CDR3 protein: CASSLGVGNQPQHF. Here the CDR3 DNA reads TGTGCCAGCAGCTTAGGCGTAGGCAATCAGCCCCAGCATTTT. Variable domain in full (rest from reference TRBV7-9 and TRBJ1-5): DTGVSQNPRHKITKRGQNVTFRCDPISEHNRLYWYRQTLGQGPEFLTYFQNEAQLEKSRLLSDRFSAERPKGSFSTLEIQRTEQGDSAMYLCASSLGVGNQPQHFGDGTRLSIL.

The J gene is TRBJ2-1, the V gene TRBV27; TRBD1 aligns across 9 bases. From germline, CDR1 is MNHEY and CDR2 SMNVEV (reference sequence). Trimming at V came to 2 bases and at J to 7 bases, leaving 9 bases not matched to a gene. CDR3 length: 16 amino acids. DNA for the CDR3: TGTGCCAGCAGTTTAACAGGGGGCGCGTTGTGGAATGAGCAGTTCTTC. Translated: CASSLTGGALWNEQFF.

CDR3 DNA: TGTGCCAGTAGTACGAGAGGGGGCGGAGATACGCAGTATTTT. It is translated as CASSTRGGGDTQYF. The chain recombines TRBV19 with TRBJ2-3; TRBD1 matches 7 bases. Germline V gene data show CDR1 as LNHDA and CDR2 as SQIVND (reference sequence). This CDR3 has 14 amino acids. V lost 4 bases, J lost 5 bases, and 6 bases stayed unmatched.

This clonotype has only a few counts. This chain connects TRBV28 to TRBJ2-7; D might be TRBD1 or TRBD2, each matching 6 bases. The CDR3 runs 14 residues. The V end lost 2 bases, the J end lost 3 bases, and 11 bases lay between the germline ends. Germline CDR1 MDHEN, CDR2 SYDVKM. In DNA, the CDR3 is TGTGCCAGCAGTTTAAGGAGGGACAACTACGAGCAGTACTTC. Translation gives CASSLRRDNYEQYF. The complete variable domain, with remaining parts taken from reference TRBV28 and TRBJ2-7, reads DVKVTQSSRYLVKRTGEKVFLECVQDMDHENMFWYRQDPGLGLRLIYFSYDVKMKEKGDIPEGYSVSREKKERFSLILESASTNQTSMYLCASSLRRDNYEQYFGPGTRLTVT.

This clonotype was observed at least ten times. This sequence joins TRBV20-1 and TRBJ2-3; D possibly corresponds to TRBD1 (5 bases). V was pared by 1 base and J by 3 bases, with 14 bases between. The CDR3 is 15 amino acids. CDR1 and CDR2 from the germline V gene are DFQATT and SNEGSKA (reference sequence). CDR3 amino acids: CSARGGVFPTDTQYF. For the CDR3, the DNA is TGCAGTGCTAGAGGGGGCGTTTTCCCAACAGATACGCAGTATTTT.

This clonotype was seen ten or more times. The V gene is TRBV2, the J gene TRBJ1-2; D possibly corresponds to TRBD1 (5 bases). The CDR3 spans 14 residues. In germline, CDR1 is SNHLY, CDR2 FYNNEI. Trimming removed 4 bases at V and 0 bases at J, with 9 bases between. The CDR3 bases are TGTGCCAGCAGTGCCGGGACTCCTAACTATGGCTACACCTTC. Its translation is CASSAGTPNYGYTF. Complete variable domain (other parts from reference TRBV2 and TRBJ1-2): EPEVTQTPSHQVTQMGQEVILRCVPISNHLYFYWYRQILGQKVEFLVSFYNNEISEKSEIFDDQFSVERPDGSNFTLKIRSTKLEDSAMYFCASSAGTPNYGYTFGSGTRLTVV.

In this sample, this clonotype turned up once. One base away lies a much larger clone, so this may be a sequencing read error. The chain has TRBV4-3 and TRBJ2-7; D remains unclear. The germline CDR1 and CDR2 sequences are LGHNA and YSLEER. This CDR3 has 13 residues. For the CDR3, the DNA is TGCGCCAGCAGCCAAGGGGTCCGCTACGAGCAGTGCTTC. Its protein product is CASSQGVRYEQCF.

The chain employs TRBV4-3 and TRBJ2-7; D is perhaps TRBD2 (5 bases). Per the germline V gene, CDR1 is LGHNA and CDR2 is YSLEER. The CDR3 contains 17 residues. V lost 0 bases to trimming and J lost 5 bases, with 20 bases between them. The CDR3 region has the DNA TGCGCCAGCAGCCAAGACGGGGAAATAGCGCCATCCCACGAGCAGTACTTC. Its translation: CASSQDGEIAPSHEQYF.

This clonotype was counted between two and nine times. The genes are TRBV9 and TRBJ1-1; D unclear. V was cut by 0 bases and J by 0 bases, with 6 bases left in between. This CDR3 is 14 amino acids long. Per the germline V gene, CDR1 is SGDLS and CDR2 is YYNGEE. CDR3 region: CASSVDRVNTEAFF. CDR3 nucleotides: TGTGCCAGCAGCGTAGACAGAGTGAACACTGAAGCTTTCTTT.

This clonotype was counted ten times or more. This rearrangement joins TRBV7-2 to TRBJ2-1; no clear D gene. V lost 6 bases, J lost 2 bases, and 17 bases lay in between. Germline loops: CDR1 SGHTA, CDR2 FQGNSA. The CDR3 is 16 amino acids. CDR3 sequence reads: CASSFRSASPYNEQFF. CDR3 coding DNA: TGTGCCAGCAGTTTTCGCTCCGCTTCTCCCTACAATGAGCAGTTCTTC. Complete variable domain (other parts from reference TRBV7-2 and TRBJ2-1): GAGVSQSPSNKVTEKGKDVELRCDPISGHTALYWYRQSLGQGLEFLIYFQGNSAPDKSGLPSDRFSAERTGGSVSTLTIQRTQQEDSAVYLCASSFRSASPYNEQFFGPGTRLTVL.

This clonotype was recorded a few times. The chain couples TRBV6-9 to TRBJ2-7, with D unclear. V was clipped by 11 bases and J by 2 bases, with 13 bases between them. Germline CDR1 is MNHGY and CDR2 is SVAAGI. CDR3 length: 12 residues. CDR3 nucleotides: TGTGCCCGAAGACGTCTTACCTACGAGCAGTACTTC. Protein sequence: CARRRLTYEQYF.

This clonotype has at least ten counts. This chain uses TRBV21-1 with TRBJ2-3; the tabulated D call, TRBD1, remains unverified against the DNA. TRBV21-1 is labeled a pseudogene. CDR3 length: 16 amino acids. The CDR3, as DNA: TGTGCCAGCAGCCCCCCGGGCCGAAGCGATCTGAATACGCAGTATTTT. The encoded protein is CASSPPGRSDLNTQYF.

Note on this clonotype: The germline gene is not matched at one end of the junction; a read error may be the cause. The chain links TRBV6-2 or TRBV6-3 to TRBJ1-1; perhaps TRBD1 as D (5 bases). The germline gives CDR1 MNHEY, CDR2 SVGEGT. The CDR3 contains 13 residues. Here the CDR3 reads CASIRPSGTGAFF. The CDR3 DNA reads TGTGCCAGCATCCGACCATCGGGGACTGGAGCTTTCTTT.

This clonotype has only a few counts. The chain uses TRBV6-5 and TRBJ1-2; D gene uncertain. V was trimmed by 3 bases and J by 8 bases, leaving 10 bases between them. The V gene's germline CDR1 is MNHEY and CDR2 SVGAGI. The length of the CDR3 is 12 residues. In DNA, the CDR3 is TGTGCCAGCAGTTATATTGGTGCGGGCTACACCTTC. It specifies CASSYIGAGYTF.

Turning to this clonotype: A read error is possible here, since a much larger clone lies one base away. This chain joins TRBV7-2 and TRBJ2-3; a weak D match, TRBD2 (5 bases). The CDR3 is 16 residues long. Germline V lookup: CDR1 SGHTA, CDR2 FQGNSA. The CDR3 region is CASSLGAGPSTATQYF. CDR3 bases: TGTGCCAGCAGCTTAGGCGCCGGGCCTAGCACAGCTACGCAGTATTTT.

V gene TRBV11-1 combines with J gene TRBJ2-7, with D perhaps matching TRBD1 (6 bases). V was clipped by 2 bases and J by 2 bases, with 10 bases between them. The V gene's germline CDR1 is SGHAT and CDR2 FQDESV (reference sequence). The CDR3 contains 14 residues. The CDR3 region is CASSLQGGPYEQYF. CDR3 nucleotides: TGTGCCAGCAGCTTACAAGGGGGACCCTACGAGCAGTACTTC.

This clonotype occurred a few times. V and J are TRBV6-2 or TRBV6-3 and TRBJ2-5; D is ambiguous. Germline V gene data show CDR1 as MNHEY and CDR2 as SVGEGT. The CDR3 has 13 amino acids. Trimming pared 5 bases from V and 10 bases from J, leaving 17 bases between. This chain's CDR3 is CASSGNIAVGQYF. CDR3 DNA sequence: TGTGCCAGCAGTGGAAACATCGCTGTGGGCCAGTACTTC.

For this clonotype: Since a much larger clone is just one base distant, this may be a read error. The chain is built from TRBV24-1 and TRBJ2-5, with D unresolved. CDR1 KGHDR and CDR2 SFDVKD come from the germline V gene. This CDR3 spans 13 amino acids. Trimming left V 4 bases short and J 4 bases short, with 9 bases between. The CDR3 nucleotides read TGTGCCACCAGTGAGCCGCCGAGAGAGACCCAGTACTTC. As protein: CATSEPPRETQYF.

This clonotype was found a few times. V and J are TRBV12-3 or TRBV12-4 and TRBJ1-6; D gene ambiguous. V lost 3 bases, J lost 9 bases, and 15 bases lay in between. The CDR3 totals 15 residues. The CDR3 spells CASSFTKRKGSPLHF. The CDR3 coding sequence is TGTGCCAGCAGTTTCACCAAACGAAAGGGTTCACCCCTCCACTTT.

V usage is TRBV6-1 and J usage is TRBJ2-3; no definite D call. V shed 6 bases and J shed 0 bases, with 13 bases lying between them. Germline assignment: CDR1 MNHNS and CDR2 SASEGT. The length of the CDR3 is 15 residues. CDR3 loop: CASRQDAPSTDTQYF. CDR3 DNA sequence: TGTGCCAGCAGACAAGACGCCCCGAGCACAGATACGCAGTATTTT.

In regard to this clonotype: Possible read error: a much larger clone is one base away. The chain joins TRBV27 to TRBJ2-7; 10 nucleotides line up with TRBD1. Per the germline V gene, CDR1 is MNHEY and CDR2 is SMNVEV (reference sequence). CDR3 length: 14 residues. CDR3 protein: CVSSPGTGVYEQYF. CDR3 in DNA: TGTGTCAGCAGCCCTGGGACAGGGGTGTACGAGCAGTACTTC.

With regard to this clonotype: Being one base from a much bigger clone, this may be a read error. The CDR3 coding sequence is TGTGCCAGTAGTCTCACACAGGGGGGTTGGCAGCCCCAGCATTTT. This codes for CASSLTQGGWQPQHF. The chain employs TRBV19 and TRBJ1-5; 8 bases line up with TRBD1. The germline V gene encodes CDR1 LNHDA and CDR2 SQIVND (reference sequence). The CDR3 totals 15 residues. The trim removed 5 bases at V and 7 bases at J, leaving 10 bases unmatched.